The 19 T cell receptor beta chains below all came from one sample that was sequenced in a study of blood T cell repertoires in COVID-19. Here immunoSEQ multiplex PCR was the method, and the copy in TCRdb shows in-frame clones only, minus some. The sample includes tens of thousands of clones, approximately 92% of them seen just once. Sequences were obtained from peripheral blood. These receptors were taken from a human donor in a cohort sampled during active COVID-19.

CDR3 protein: CASSPRQGSAFF. CDR3 in DNA: TGTGCCAGCAGCCCGCGACAGGGATCCGCTTTCTTT. The chain is built from TRBV7-2 and TRBJ1-1, with 7 bases matching TRBD1. Germline V gene lookup returns CDR1 SGHTA and CDR2 FQGNSA. The CDR3 sequence is 12 residues long. V shed 5 bases and J 11 bases; nucleotides not matched to a gene: 8.

The chain links TRBV6-1 to TRBJ2-3, with D possibly being TRBD2 (5 bases). CDR3 length: 16 amino acids. CDR1 and CDR2 from the germline V gene are MNHNS and SASEGT. V gave up 3 bases and J gave up 4 bases, with 17 bases separating them. The CDR3 nucleotides read TGTGCCAGCAGTGATCCCGGGGTTTGGTTGGCAGATACGCAGTATTTT. Its protein is CASSDPGVWLADTQYF.

This clone was detected only once. V is TRBV6-4 and J is TRBJ1-2; D not certain. The CDR3 totals 13 residues. CDR1 and CDR2 from the germline V gene are MRHNA and SNTAGT. V lost 5 bases and J 4 bases, leaving 11 bases between the germline ends. The CDR3 DNA reads as TGTGCCAGCAGTAGGACTGGGTTCTATGGCTACACCTTC. It yields the protein CASSRTGFYGYTF.

The sample holds one count of this clone. The chain is built from TRBV6-1 and TRBJ2-1; 7 bases fit TRBD2. V lost 3 bases to trimming and J lost 11 bases; unmatched junction nucleotides: 10. This CDR3 comprises 14 residues. The germline gives CDR1 MNHNS, CDR2 SASEGT. CDR3 residues: CASSDILAGSQQFF. CDR3 sequence (DNA): TGTGCCAGCAGTGATATATTAGCGGGTTCCCAGCAGTTCTTC.

This clone showed up just once. This rearrangement joins TRBV4-1 to TRBJ1-5; 10 positions match TRBD1. J gave up 4 bases and V 3 bases, and 15 bases lay outside the gene matches. CDR1 is MGHRA, CDR2 YSYEKL, per germline. This CDR3 has 19 residues. The CDR3 sequence is CASSQGLRQGAWGNQPQHF. The DNA for the CDR3 is TGCGCCAGCAGCCAGGGACTTAGACAGGGGGCTTGGGGTAATCAGCCCCAGCATTTT.

The chain couples TRBV6-2 or TRBV6-3 to TRBJ2-1, with D possibly matching TRBD1 (5 bases). The CDR3 runs to 11 residues. Germline-derived CDR1 and CDR2 are MNHEY and SVGEGT. V gave up 4 bases and J gave up 11 bases, with 9 bases separating them. The CDR3 DNA sequence: TGTGCCAGCAGTTGGAGACAGCAGCAGTTCTTC. This translates into CASSWRQQQFF.

The V gene is TRBV19, the J gene TRBJ1-2; unclear D gene. CDR3 length: 15 residues. Germline lookup yields CDR1 LNHDA and CDR2 SQIVND (reference sequence). Trimming took 3 bases from V and 4 from J, leaving 15 bases between them. The CDR3 spells CASSMRQSGSYGYTF. The CDR3 nucleotides are TGTGCCAGTAGTATGCGGCAGAGTGGAAGCTATGGCTACACCTTC.

V gene TRBV5-1 combines with J gene TRBJ2-3, with a tentative D call TRBD2 (7 bases). The CDR3 loop spans 13 amino acids. Germline-derived CDR1 and CDR2 are SGHRS and YFSETQ. V lost 3 bases, J lost 7 bases, and 12 bases lay in between. The CDR3 reads CASSWGGRNTQYF. In DNA, the CDR3 is TGCGCCAGCAGCTGGGGGGGCCGAAATACGCAGTATTTT.

V gene TRBV10-3 combines with J gene TRBJ1-4, with 10 bases aligning to TRBD1. The CDR3 is 13 residues long. V lost 8 bases, J lost 4 bases, and 1 base stayed unmatched. Germline CDR1 reads ENHRY; CDR2 reads SYGVKD. Here the CDR3 DNA reads TGTGCCATCGGACAGGGGGTTAATGAAAAACTGTTTTTT. It yields the protein CAIGQGVNEKLFF.

The gene calls are TRBV18 and TRBJ2-1, with TRBD2 identical over 12 bases. The CDR3 is 16 residues long. Germline assignment: CDR1 KGHSH and CDR2 LQKENI. V lost 6 bases, J lost 0 bases, and 3 bases stayed unmatched. The CDR3 nucleotides read TGTGCCAGCTCCCGGACTAGCGGGACCTCCTACAATGAGCAGTTCTTC. Residues: CASSRTSGTSYNEQFF.

The CDR3 reads CASSLSIWQGNSPLHF. The CDR3, as DNA: TGTGCCAGCAGTTTATCGATCTGGCAGGGTAATTCACCCCTCCACTTT. The chain uses TRBV27 and TRBJ1-6; D possibly corresponds to TRBD1 (5 bases). V shed 0 bases and J shed 6 bases, with 12 bases lying between them. Germline assignment: CDR1 MNHEY and CDR2 SMNVEV (reference sequence). The CDR3 is 16 amino acids.

The chain links TRBV5-5 to TRBJ2-1; TRBD2 matches 13 bases. Germline V gene sequence: CDR1 SGHKS, CDR2 YYEKEE (reference sequence). The J segment lost 8 bases and the V segment lost 3 bases, leaving 5 bases of the junction unmatched. This CDR3 region has 15 residues. DNA for the CDR3: TGTGCCAGCAGCTGGGGACTAGCGGGAAGCGATGAGCAGTTCTTC. It specifies CASSWGLAGSDEQFF.

The chain carries TRBV10-1 and TRBJ2-4, with 7 nucleotides matching TRBD2. The junction had 10 bases not matched to a gene; V was cut back by 10 bases and J by 1 base. The germline CDR1 and CDR2 sequences are WNHNN and SYGVQD (reference sequence). This CDR3 comprises 15 residues. CDR3 in DNA: TGCGCCACCTGTCGGGGGAGGGGTGCCAAAAACATTCAGTACTTC. Encoded protein: CATCRGRGAKNIQYF.

J is TRBJ2-5 and V is TRBV12-3 or TRBV12-4; 11 bases match TRBD2. The V gene end was trimmed by 9 bases and the J gene end by 3 bases; junction bases not matched to a gene: 3. The CDR3 sequence is 13 residues long. CDR3 region: CASTLAGEETQYF. The CDR3, as DNA: TGTGCCAGTACACTAGCGGGGGAAGAGACCCAGTACTTC.

This chain uses TRBV12-3 or TRBV12-4 with TRBJ1-1; possible D gene TRBD1, 5 bases. V was pared by 3 bases and J by 3 bases, with 8 bases between. The CDR3 extends over 13 amino acids. CDR3 protein: CASSLWGDTEAFF. The CDR3 DNA is TGTGCCAGCAGTTTGTGGGGGGACACTGAAGCTTTCTTT.

This rearrangement joins TRBV7-2 to TRBJ1-6; 7 bases align to TRBD1. V shed 2 bases, J shed 10 bases, and the junction held 14 bases outside the gene matches. Germline V CDR1 and CDR2: SGHTA, FQGNSA. The length of the CDR3 is 17 residues. The CDR3 is CASSLYLRLTGASPLHF. CDR3 coding DNA: TGTGCCAGCAGCTTATATCTGAGATTAACAGGGGCCTCACCCCTCCACTTT.

V gene TRBV28 combines with J gene TRBJ2-3; perhaps TRBD1 as D (6 bases). CDR1 MDHEN and CDR2 SYDVKM come from the germline V gene. V lost 10 bases and J lost 5, with 13 bases in between. The CDR3 is 12 residues long. The CDR3 reads CANQGLGDTQYF. In DNA form, the CDR3 reads TGTGCCAACCAGGGGTTGGGAGATACGCAGTATTTT.

About this clone itself: One end of the junction is discordant with germline, which a read error may explain. The chain recombines TRBV29-1 with TRBJ1-2; D is ambiguous. The CDR3 covers 11 residues. Germline values: CDR1 SQVTM, CDR2 ANQGSEA. Here the CDR3 DNA reads TGTGCTTCGGCGGGAAACTATGGCTACACCTTC. Its translation: CASAGNYGYTF.

The V and J genes are TRBV5-1 and TRBJ1-5; D remains ambiguous. CDR1 SGHRS and CDR2 YFSETQ come from the germline V gene. V was shortened by 1 base and J by 0 bases, with 11 bases between the two germline ends. CDR3 length equals 16 residues. CDR3 in amino acids: CASSLYERYSNQPQHF. Written as DNA, the CDR3 is TGCGCCAGCAGCTTGTACGAGCGTTATAGCAATCAGCCCCAGCATTTT. Full variable domain (rest looked up from reference TRBV5-1 and TRBJ1-5): KAGVTQTPRYLIKTRGQQVTLSCSPISGHRSVSWYQQTPGQGLQFLFEYFSETQRNKGNFPGRFSGRQFSNSRSEMNVSTLELGDSALYLCASSLYERYSNQPQHFGDGTRLSIL.